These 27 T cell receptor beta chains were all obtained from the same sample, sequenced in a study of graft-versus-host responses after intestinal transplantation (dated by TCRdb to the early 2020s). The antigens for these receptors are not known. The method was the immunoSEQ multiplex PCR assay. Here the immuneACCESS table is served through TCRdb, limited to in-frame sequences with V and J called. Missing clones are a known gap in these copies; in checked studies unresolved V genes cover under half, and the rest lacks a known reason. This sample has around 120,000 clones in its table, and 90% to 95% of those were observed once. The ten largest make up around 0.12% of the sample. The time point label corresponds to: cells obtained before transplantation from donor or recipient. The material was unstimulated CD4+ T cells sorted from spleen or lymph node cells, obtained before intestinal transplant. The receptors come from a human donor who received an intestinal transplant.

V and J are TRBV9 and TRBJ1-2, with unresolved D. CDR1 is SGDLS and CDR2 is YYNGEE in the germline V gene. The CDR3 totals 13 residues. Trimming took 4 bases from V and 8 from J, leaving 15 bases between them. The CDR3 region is CASSPSAGKGYTF. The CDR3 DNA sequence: TGTGCCAGCAGCCCCTCGGCCGGGAAAGGCTACACCTTC.

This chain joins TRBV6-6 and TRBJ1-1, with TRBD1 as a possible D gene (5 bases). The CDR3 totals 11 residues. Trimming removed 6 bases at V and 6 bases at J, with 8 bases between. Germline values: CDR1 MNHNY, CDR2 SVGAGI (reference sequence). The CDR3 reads CASSRGPEAFF. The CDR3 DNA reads TGTGCCAGCAGCCGGGGCCCTGAAGCTTTCTTT.

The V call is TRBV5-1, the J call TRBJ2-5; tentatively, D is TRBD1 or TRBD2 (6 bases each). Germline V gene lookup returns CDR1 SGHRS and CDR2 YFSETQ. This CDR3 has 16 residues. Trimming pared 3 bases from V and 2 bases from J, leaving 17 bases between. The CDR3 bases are TGCGCCAGCAGCTGGGGACCAGGAGGGGGACAAGAGACCCAGTACTTC. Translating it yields CASSWGPGGGQETQYF.

CDR3 sequence (DNA): TGTGCCAGCAGCAAGACTAGCGGGATCTACAATGAGCAGTTCTTC. It yields the protein CASSKTSGIYNEQFF. V and J are TRBV7-3 and TRBJ2-1; 11 bases line up with TRBD2. The CDR3 has 15 residues. Losses at the gene ends were 5 bases for V and 3 bases for J; bases not matched to a gene: 3. CDR1 and CDR2 (germline): SGHTA, FQGTGA.

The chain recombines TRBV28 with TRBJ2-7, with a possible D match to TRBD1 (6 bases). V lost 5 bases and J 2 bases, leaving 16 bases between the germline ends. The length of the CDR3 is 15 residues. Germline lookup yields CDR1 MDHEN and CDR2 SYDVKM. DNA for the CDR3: TGTGCCAGCAGTATTTTCGGGACACCTACCTACGAGCAGTACTTC. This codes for CASSIFGTPTYEQYF.

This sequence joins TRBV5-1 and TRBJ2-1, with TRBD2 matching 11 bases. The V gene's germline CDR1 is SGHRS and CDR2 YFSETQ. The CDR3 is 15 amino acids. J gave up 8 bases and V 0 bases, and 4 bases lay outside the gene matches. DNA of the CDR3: TGCGCCAGCAGCTTGGTAGCGGGAGGGCCGCATGAGCAGTTCTTC. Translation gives CASSLVAGGPHEQFF.

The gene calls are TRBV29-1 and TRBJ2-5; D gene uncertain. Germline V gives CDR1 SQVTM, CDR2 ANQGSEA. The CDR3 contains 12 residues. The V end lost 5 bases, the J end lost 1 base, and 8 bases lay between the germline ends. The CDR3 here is CSVRVSQETQYF. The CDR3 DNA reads TGCAGCGTTAGGGTCAGCCAAGAGACCCAGTACTTC.

The CDR3 loop is CASSYGRGYYNEQFF. The CDR3 DNA follows: TGTGCCAGCAGTTACGGGCGGGGTTACTACAATGAGCAGTTCTTC. The chain joins TRBV6-5 to TRBJ2-1, with D possibly TRBD2 on 6 matching bases. Germline V gene lookup returns CDR1 MNHEY and CDR2 SVGAGI. V gave up 2 bases and J gave up 3 bases, with 11 bases separating them. The CDR3 extends over 15 amino acids.

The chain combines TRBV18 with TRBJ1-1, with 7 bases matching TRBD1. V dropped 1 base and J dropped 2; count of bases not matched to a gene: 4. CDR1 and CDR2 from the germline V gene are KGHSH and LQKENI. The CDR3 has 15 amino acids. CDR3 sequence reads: CASSPQGAENTEAFF. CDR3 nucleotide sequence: TGTGCCAGCTCACCACAGGGGGCGGAAAACACTGAAGCTTTCTTT.

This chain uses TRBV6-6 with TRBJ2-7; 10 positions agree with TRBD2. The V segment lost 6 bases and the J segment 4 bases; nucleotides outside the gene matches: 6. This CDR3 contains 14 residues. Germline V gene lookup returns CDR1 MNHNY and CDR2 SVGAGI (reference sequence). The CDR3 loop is CASSPLAGAYEQYF. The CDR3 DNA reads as TGTGCCAGCAGCCCCCTAGCGGGAGCTTACGAGCAGTACTTC.

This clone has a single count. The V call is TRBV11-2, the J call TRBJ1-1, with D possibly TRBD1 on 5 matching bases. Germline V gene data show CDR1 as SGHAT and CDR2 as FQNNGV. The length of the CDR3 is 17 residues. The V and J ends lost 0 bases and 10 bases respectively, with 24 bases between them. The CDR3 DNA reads TGTGCCAGCAGCTTAGAAGTTGACCCGGGACTTTCTGGGGGAGCTTTCTTT. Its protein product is CASSLEVDPGLSGGAFF.

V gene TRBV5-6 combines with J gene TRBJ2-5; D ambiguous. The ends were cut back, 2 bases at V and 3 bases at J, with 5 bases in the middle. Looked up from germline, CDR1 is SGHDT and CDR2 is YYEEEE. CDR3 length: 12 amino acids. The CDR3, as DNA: TGTGCCAGCAGCTTCAACAAAGAGACCCAGTACTTC. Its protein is CASSFNKETQYF.

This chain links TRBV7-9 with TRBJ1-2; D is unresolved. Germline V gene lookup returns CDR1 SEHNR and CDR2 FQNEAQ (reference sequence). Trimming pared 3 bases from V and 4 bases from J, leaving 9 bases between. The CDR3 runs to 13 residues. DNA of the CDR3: TGTGCCAGCAGCTTGGTAAAGCTCTATGGCTACACCTTC. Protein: CASSLVKLYGYTF.

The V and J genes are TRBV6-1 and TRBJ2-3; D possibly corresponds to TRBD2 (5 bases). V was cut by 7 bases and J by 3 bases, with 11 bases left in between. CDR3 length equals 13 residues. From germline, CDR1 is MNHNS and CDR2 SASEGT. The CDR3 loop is CASNVGVTDTQYF. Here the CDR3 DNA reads TGTGCCAGCAACGTCGGGGTAACAGATACGCAGTATTTT.

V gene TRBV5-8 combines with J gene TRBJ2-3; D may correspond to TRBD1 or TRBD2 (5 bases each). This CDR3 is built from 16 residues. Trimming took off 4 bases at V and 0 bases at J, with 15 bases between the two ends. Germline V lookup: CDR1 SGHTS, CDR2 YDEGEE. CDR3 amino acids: CASSRGTGSSTDTQYF. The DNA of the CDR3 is TGTGCCAGCAGCCGTGGGACGGGGTCGAGCACAGATACGCAGTATTTT.

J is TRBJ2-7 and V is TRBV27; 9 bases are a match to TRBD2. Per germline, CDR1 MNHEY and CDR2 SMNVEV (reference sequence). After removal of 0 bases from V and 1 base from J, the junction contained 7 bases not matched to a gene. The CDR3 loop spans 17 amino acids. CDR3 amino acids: CASSLSELAGNSYEQYF. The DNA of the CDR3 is TGTGCCAGCAGTTTATCGGAACTAGCGGGTAATTCCTACGAGCAGTACTTC.

CDR3 sequence: CASSTAGEVTYEQYF. CDR3 bases: TGTGCCAGTAGTACCGCAGGGGAAGTAACCTACGAGCAGTACTTC. The chain employs TRBV19 and TRBJ2-7; TRBD1 might be the D (6 bases). CDR3 length: 15 amino acids. Trimming took 4 bases from V and 2 from J, leaving 15 bases between them. Germline CDR1 reads LNHDA; CDR2 reads SQIVND (reference sequence).

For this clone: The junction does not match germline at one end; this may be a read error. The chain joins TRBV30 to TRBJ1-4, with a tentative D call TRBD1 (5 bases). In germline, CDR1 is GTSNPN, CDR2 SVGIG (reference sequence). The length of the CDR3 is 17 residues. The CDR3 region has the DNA TGTGCCTGGAGTCGGTCCCTCGGGACTTCAAGGGCGGAAAAGCTGTTTTTT. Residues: CAWSRSLGTSRAEKLFF.

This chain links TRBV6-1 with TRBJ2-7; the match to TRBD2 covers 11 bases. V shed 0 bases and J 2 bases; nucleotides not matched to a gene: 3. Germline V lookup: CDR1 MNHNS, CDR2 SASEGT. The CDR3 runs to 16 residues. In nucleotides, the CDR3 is TGTGCCAGCAGTGAAGCGACTAGCGGGGTAACCTACGAGCAGTACTTC. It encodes CASSEATSGVTYEQYF.

The CDR3 is CAISGTTGAPYEQYF. The CDR3 DNA reads TGTGCCATCAGTGGGACCACAGGGGCACCCTACGAGCAGTACTTC. The chain uses TRBV10-3 and TRBJ2-5; TRBD1 agrees at 7 bases. The tail of the sequence fits TRBJ2-7 better, so the J call may be wrong. Germline CDR1 and CDR2: ENHRY and SYGVKD. The CDR3 covers 15 residues.

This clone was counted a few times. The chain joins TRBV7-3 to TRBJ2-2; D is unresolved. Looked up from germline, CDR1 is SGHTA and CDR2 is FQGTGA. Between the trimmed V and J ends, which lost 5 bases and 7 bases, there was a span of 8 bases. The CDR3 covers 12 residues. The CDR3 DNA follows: TGTGCCAGCAGCGCAAGCCGCGGGGAGCTGTTTTTT. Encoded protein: CASSASRGELFF. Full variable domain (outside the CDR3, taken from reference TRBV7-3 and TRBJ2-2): GAGVSQTPSNKVTEKGKYVELRCDPISGHTALYWYRQSLGQGPEFLIYFQGTGAADDSGLPNDRFFAVRPEGSVSTLKIQRTERGDSAVYLCASSASRGELFFGEGSRLTVL.

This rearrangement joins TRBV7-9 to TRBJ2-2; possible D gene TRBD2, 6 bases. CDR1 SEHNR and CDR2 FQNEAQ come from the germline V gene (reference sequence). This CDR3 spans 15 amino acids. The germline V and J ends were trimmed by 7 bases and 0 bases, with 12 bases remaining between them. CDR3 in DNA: TGTGCCAGCACCTTCGGGACTTCGAACACCGGGGAGCTGTTTTTT. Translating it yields CASTFGTSNTGELFF.

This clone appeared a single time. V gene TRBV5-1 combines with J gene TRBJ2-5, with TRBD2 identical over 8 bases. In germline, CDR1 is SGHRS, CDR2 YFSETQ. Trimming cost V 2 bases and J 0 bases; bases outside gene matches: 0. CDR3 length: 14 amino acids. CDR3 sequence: CASSFSGNQETQYF. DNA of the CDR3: TGCGCCAGCAGCTTTAGCGGGAACCAAGAGACCCAGTACTTC.

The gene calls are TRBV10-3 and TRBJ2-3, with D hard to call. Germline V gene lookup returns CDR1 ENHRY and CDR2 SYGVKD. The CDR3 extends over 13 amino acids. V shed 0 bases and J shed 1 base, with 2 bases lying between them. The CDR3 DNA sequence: TGTGCCATCAGTGAGTCGGGCACAGATACGCAGTATTTT. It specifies CAISESGTDTQYF.

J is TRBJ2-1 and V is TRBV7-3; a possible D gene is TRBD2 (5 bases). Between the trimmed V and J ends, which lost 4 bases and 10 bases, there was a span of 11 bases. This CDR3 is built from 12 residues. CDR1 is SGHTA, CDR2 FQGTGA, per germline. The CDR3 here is CASSSTPGEQFF. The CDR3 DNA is TGTGCCAGCAGCTCCACTCCGGGGGAGCAGTTCTTC.

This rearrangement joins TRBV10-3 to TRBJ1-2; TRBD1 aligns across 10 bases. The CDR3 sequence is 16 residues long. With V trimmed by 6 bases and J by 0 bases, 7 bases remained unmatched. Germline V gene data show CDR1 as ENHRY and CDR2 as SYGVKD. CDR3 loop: CAIRGTGALANYGYTF. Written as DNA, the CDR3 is TGTGCCATCAGGGGGACAGGGGCTTTAGCTAACTATGGCTACACCTTC.

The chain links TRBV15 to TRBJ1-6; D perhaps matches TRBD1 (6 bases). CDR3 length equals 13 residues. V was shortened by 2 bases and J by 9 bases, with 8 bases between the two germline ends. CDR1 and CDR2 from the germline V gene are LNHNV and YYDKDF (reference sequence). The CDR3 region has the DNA TGTGCCACCAGCAGATACAGGGCTTCACCCCTCCACTTT. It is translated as CATSRYRASPLHF.